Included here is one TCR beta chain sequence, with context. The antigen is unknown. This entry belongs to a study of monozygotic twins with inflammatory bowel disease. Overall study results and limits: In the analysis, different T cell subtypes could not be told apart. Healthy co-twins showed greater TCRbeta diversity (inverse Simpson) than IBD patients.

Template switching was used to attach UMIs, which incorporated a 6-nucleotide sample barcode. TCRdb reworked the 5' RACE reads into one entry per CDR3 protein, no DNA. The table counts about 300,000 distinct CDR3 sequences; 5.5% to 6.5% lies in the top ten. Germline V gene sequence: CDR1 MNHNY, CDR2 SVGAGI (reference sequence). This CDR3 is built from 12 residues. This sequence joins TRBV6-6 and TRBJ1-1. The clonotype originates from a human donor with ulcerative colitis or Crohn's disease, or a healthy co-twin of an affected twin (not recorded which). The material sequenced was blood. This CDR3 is CASSYRDTEAFF.